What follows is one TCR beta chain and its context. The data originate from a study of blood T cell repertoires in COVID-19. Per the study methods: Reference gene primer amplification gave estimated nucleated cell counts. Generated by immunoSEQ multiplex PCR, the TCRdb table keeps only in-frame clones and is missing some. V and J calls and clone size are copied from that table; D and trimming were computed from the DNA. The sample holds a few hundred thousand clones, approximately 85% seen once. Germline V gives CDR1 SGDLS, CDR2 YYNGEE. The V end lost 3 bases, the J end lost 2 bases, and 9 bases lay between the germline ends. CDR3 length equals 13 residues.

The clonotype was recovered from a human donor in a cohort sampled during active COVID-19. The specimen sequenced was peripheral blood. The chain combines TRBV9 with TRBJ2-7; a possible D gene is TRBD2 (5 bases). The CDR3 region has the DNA TGTGCCAGCAGCGCGCTGACTACCTACGAGCAGTACTTC. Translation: CASSALTTYEQYF.